These 8 T cell receptor beta chains originate from one sample sequenced in a study of stem cell transplantation in POMP-related autoinflammatory disease. Sequencing was performed with immunoSEQ multiplex PCR; in TCRdb, only in-frame clones are kept and a portion is missing. The sample yields 25,000 to 30,000 clones, approximately 78% seen once. Sample: CD4+ T cells from PBMCs, taken before stem cell transplantation. All receptors derive from a human donor with POMP-related autoinflammation and immune dysregulation (PRAID).

This chain connects TRBV5-4 to TRBJ1-2; D call uncertain. In germline, CDR1 is SGHNT, CDR2 YYREEE (reference sequence). With 4 bases removed from V and 4 bases from J, the gap between germline ends came to 14 bases. The CDR3 covers 14 residues. CDR3 in amino acids: CASSTPTAPYGYTF. For the CDR3, the DNA is TGTGCCAGCAGCACGCCCACAGCCCCCTATGGCTACACCTTC.

The CDR3 loop reads CAWRKTGSGANVLTF. DNA for the CDR3: TGTGCCTGGAGGAAAACAGGTTCGGGGGCCAACGTCCTGACTTTC. The chain uses TRBV30 and TRBJ2-6; the D gene is possibly TRBD1 (5 bases). The germline gives CDR1 GTSNPN, CDR2 SVGIG (reference sequence). The ends were cut back, 3 bases at V and 4 bases at J, with 13 bases in the middle. CDR3 length: 15 residues.

The chain employs TRBV9 and TRBJ2-7; no definite D call. Germline CDR1 is SGDLS and CDR2 is YYNGEE. The V and J ends lost 4 bases and 0 bases respectively, with 14 bases between them. This CDR3 is built from 15 residues. The DNA of the CDR3 is TGTGCCAGCAGCTCTAGTTGGATCGTCTCCTACGAGCAGTACTTC. Its translation: CASSSSWIVSYEQYF.

V is TRBV12-5 and J is TRBJ1-2, with TRBD1 identical over 7 bases. CDR1 is LGHNT, CDR2 FRNRAP, per germline. J was trimmed by 3 bases and V by 5 bases; bases with no gene match: 3. The CDR3 runs to 13 residues. In nucleotides, the CDR3 is TGTGCTAGTGGTGACAGGGTCGACTATGGCTACACCTTC. Its translation: CASGDRVDYGYTF.

This clone was counted a single time. The chain has TRBV27 and TRBJ1-5; the D gene is possibly TRBD1 (5 bases). Germline V lookup: CDR1 MNHEY, CDR2 SMNVEV (reference sequence). V was cut by 5 bases and J by 2 bases, with 10 bases left in between. The CDR3 length is 14 residues. CDR3: CASSPSRGNQPQHF. The CDR3 DNA follows: TGTGCCAGCAGTCCTTCCAGGGGCAATCAGCCCCAGCATTTT.

This clone has just a few counts. V and J are TRBV30 and TRBJ1-5; D uncertain. This CDR3 spans 14 amino acids. CDR1 is GTSNPN and CDR2 is SVGIG in the germline V gene (reference sequence). The V end lost 2 bases, the J end lost 7 bases, and 15 bases lay between the germline ends. The chain's CDR3 is CAWSRRVAGQPQHF. CDR3 DNA: TGTGCCTGGAGTCGGAGGGTAGCCGGGCAGCCCCAGCATTTT.

The CDR3 coding sequence is TGTGCCAGCAGCCCCGCTAGCGGGAGGTCCTACAATGAGCAGTTCTTC. Amino acids: CASSPASGRSYNEQFF. The chain links TRBV11-1 to TRBJ2-1, with 11 bases fitting TRBD2. The ends lost 5 bases at V and 1 base at J; junction bases unmatched: 4. The CDR3 is 16 amino acids. The germline CDR1 and CDR2 sequences are SGHAT and FQDESV (reference sequence).

This clone occurred once. The chain links TRBV5-1 to TRBJ1-2, with D uncertain. This CDR3 comprises 13 residues. Trimming took off 2 bases at V and 8 bases at J, with 13 bases between the two ends. Germline V CDR1 and CDR2: SGHRS, YFSETQ. The CDR3 nucleotides are TGCGCCAGCAGCTTCATTGAGGGTATCGGCTACACCTTC. Amino acid sequence: CASSFIEGIGYTF.